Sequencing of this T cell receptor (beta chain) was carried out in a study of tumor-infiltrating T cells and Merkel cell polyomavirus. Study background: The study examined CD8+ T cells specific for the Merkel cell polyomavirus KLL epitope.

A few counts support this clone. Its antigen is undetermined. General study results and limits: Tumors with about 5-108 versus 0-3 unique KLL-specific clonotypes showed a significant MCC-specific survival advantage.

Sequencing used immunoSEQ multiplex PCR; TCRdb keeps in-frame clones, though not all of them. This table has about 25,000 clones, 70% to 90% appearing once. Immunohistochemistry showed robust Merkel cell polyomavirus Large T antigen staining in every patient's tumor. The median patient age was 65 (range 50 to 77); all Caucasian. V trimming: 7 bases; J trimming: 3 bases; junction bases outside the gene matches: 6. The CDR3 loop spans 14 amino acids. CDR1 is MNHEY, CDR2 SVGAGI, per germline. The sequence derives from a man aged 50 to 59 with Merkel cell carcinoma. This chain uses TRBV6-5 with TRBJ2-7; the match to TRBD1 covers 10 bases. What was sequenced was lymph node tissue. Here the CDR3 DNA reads TGTGCCAGCACCCCCCGGACAGGGGGCTACGAGCAGTACTTC. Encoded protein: CASTPRTGGYEQYF.